This T cell receptor beta chain was retrieved from a study of blood T cell repertoires in COVID-19. The V gene end was trimmed by 6 bases and the J gene end by 4 bases; junction bases not matched to a gene: 5. The CDR3 is 14 amino acids. CDR1 is MDHEN and CDR2 is SYDVKM in the germline V gene. Here immunoSEQ multiplex PCR was the method, and the copy in TCRdb shows in-frame clones only, minus some. The sample consists of under 300,000 clones, about nine tenths of them appearing once. This TCR was recovered from a woman between 18 and 29 years old who had recovered from COVID-19. Specimen: PBMCs or T cells enriched from blood (not recorded which). V gene TRBV28 combines with J gene TRBJ1-3, with 8 bases identical to TRBD1. This CDR3 is CASRSTGDGNTIYF. The CDR3 nucleotides are TGTGCCAGCAGGTCGACAGGGGACGGAAACACCATATATTTT.